One and the same sample provided the 14 T cell receptor beta chains below, sequenced in a study of control samples from healthy donors and cancer patients. Sequencing was performed with immunoSEQ multiplex PCR; in TCRdb, only in-frame clones are kept and a portion is missing. This table holds about 140,000 clones, about 90% found once. Sequencing input: blood. The receptors shown here come from a man younger than 30 in good health.

This clone appeared once. The rearrangement uses TRBV14 and TRBJ1-1, with 7 positions matching TRBD1. The length of the CDR3 is 15 residues. The J segment lost 3 bases and the V segment lost 2 bases, leaving 6 bases of the junction unmatched. The germline V gene has CDR1 SGHDN and CDR2 FVKESK. CDR3 nucleotides: TGTGCCAGCAGCCAAAGACAGGGTTGGGACACTGAAGCTTTCTTT. It codes for CASSQRQGWDTEAFF.

V and J are TRBV14 and TRBJ1-3, with no clear D. From germline, CDR1 is SGHDN and CDR2 FVKESK. The CDR3 sequence is 15 residues long. Trimming removed 4 bases from V and 0 bases from J, with 10 bases in between. The CDR3 nucleotides are TGTGCCAGCAGCCTACAGATATCCTCTGGAAACACCATATATTTT. Its translation: CASSLQISSGNTIYF. Full variable domain (remainder filled in from reference TRBV14 and TRBJ1-3): EAGVTQFPSHSVIEKGQTVTLRCDPISGHDNLYWYRRVMGKEIKFLLHFVKESKQDESGMPNNRFLAERTGGTYSTLKVQPAELEDSGVYFCASSLQISSGNTIYFGEGSWLTVV.

The rearrangement joins TRBV5-6 to TRBJ1-2; the match to TRBD1 covers 10 bases. V lost 1 base to trimming and J lost 7 bases; unmatched junction nucleotides: 7. The CDR3 length is 15 residues. Germline-derived CDR1 and CDR2 are SGHDT and YYEEEE. The DNA for the CDR3 is TGTGCCAGCAGCTTGTACGCGGGACAGGGGTTTGGCTACACCTTC. It encodes CASSLYAGQGFGYTF.

The chain is built from TRBV5-1 and TRBJ2-2; 7 bases fit TRBD1. V was pared by 0 bases and J by 5 bases, with 4 bases of the junction left unmatched. The CDR3 runs 15 residues. From germline, CDR1 is SGHRS and CDR2 YFSETQ. The CDR3, as DNA: TGCGCCAGCAGCTTGGAGGGGGCGCGGACCGGGGAGCTGTTTTTT. Protein: CASSLEGARTGELFF. The full variable domain, in which reference TRBV5-1 and TRBJ2-2 provide the parts outside the CDR3, is KAGVTQTPRYLIKTRGQQVTLSCSPISGHRSVSWYQQTPGQGLQFLFEYFSETQRNKGNFPGRFSGRQFSNSRSEMNVSTLELGDSALYLCASSLEGARTGELFFGEGSRLTVL.

The V gene is TRBV29-1, the J gene TRBJ2-3; a weak D match, TRBD2 (5 bases). The CDR3 has 14 residues. With 6 bases removed from V and 2 bases from J, the gap between germline ends came to 15 bases. The germline gives CDR1 SQVTM, CDR2 ANQGSEA. The CDR3 sequence is CSVAPGSATDTQYF. In nucleotides, the CDR3 is TGCAGCGTAGCACCGGGATCGGCCACAGATACGCAGTATTTT.

This clone was seen a handful of times. The chain uses TRBV30 and TRBJ2-5; D may be TRBD2 (5 bases). Germline lookup yields CDR1 GTSNPN and CDR2 SVGIG (reference sequence). Trimming pared 2 bases from V and 2 bases from J, leaving 15 bases between. There are 15 residues in the CDR3. CDR3 in amino acids: CAWSRMAGGQETQYF. The CDR3 DNA reads TGTGCCTGGAGTCGGATGGCGGGTGGGCAAGAGACCCAGTACTTC.

V usage is TRBV7-9 and J usage is TRBJ2-7; a possible D gene is TRBD2 (5 bases). The germline V gene has CDR1 SEHNR and CDR2 FQNEAQ (reference sequence). The CDR3 consists of 13 residues. V was shortened by 5 bases and J by 6 bases, with 14 bases between the two germline ends. CDR3 loop: CASSPQSSGEQYF. The DNA for the CDR3 is TGTGCCAGCAGCCCCCAATCCAGCGGCGAGCAGTACTTC.

The chain uses TRBV9 and TRBJ2-3, with D perhaps matching TRBD1 or TRBD2 (6 bases each). This CDR3 contains 13 residues. V was pared by 6 bases and J by 4 bases, with 12 bases between. Per germline, CDR1 SGDLS and CDR2 YYNGEE. In DNA form, the CDR3 reads TGTGCCAGCAACCTGGGGGGCGCAGATACGCAGTATTTT. Translating it yields CASNLGGADTQYF. Looking up the rest from reference TRBV9 and TRBJ2-3 gives the full variable domain: DSGVTQTPKHLITATGQRVTLRCSPRSGDLSVYWYQQSLDQGLQFLIQYYNGEERAKGNILERFSAQQFPDLHSELNLSSLELGDSALYFCASNLGGADTQYFGPGTRLTVL.

This rearrangement joins TRBV5-6 to TRBJ1-2; a possible D gene is TRBD1 (6 bases). The germline gives CDR1 SGHDT, CDR2 YYEEEE. V was pared by 5 bases and J by 4 bases, with 21 bases between. This CDR3 region has 16 residues. The CDR3 loop reads CASSPKGTRGPYGYTF. In nucleotides, the CDR3 is TGTGCCAGCAGTCCGAAGGGTACGCGGGGGCCCTATGGCTACACCTTC.

This chain uses TRBV5-4 with TRBJ1-1; TRBD1 agrees at 7 bases. Unmatched junction bases numbered 6, after V lost 4 bases and J lost 0 bases. Germline V gene sequence: CDR1 SGHNT, CDR2 YYREEE (reference sequence). This CDR3 is 15 amino acids long. The CDR3 protein is CASSPGGRVNTEAFF. CDR3 in DNA: TGTGCCAGCAGCCCAGGGGGTAGGGTGAACACTGAAGCTTTCTTT.

The J gene is TRBJ2-3, the V gene TRBV3-1 (or the pseudogene TRBV3-2); D may be TRBD2 (5 bases). CDR1 is LGHDT and CDR2 is YNNKEL in the germline V gene (reference sequence). This CDR3 contains 13 residues. The V end lost 4 bases, the J end lost 5 bases, and 10 bases lay between the germline ends. CDR3 protein: CASSPRTGDTQYF. In DNA, the CDR3 is TGTGCCAGCAGCCCTAGGACTGGAGATACGCAGTATTTT.

This clone was counted a single time. This chain uses TRBV6-4 with TRBJ1-4; D perhaps matches TRBD1 (5 bases). The CDR3 runs to 16 residues. Trimming pared 1 base from V and 3 bases from J, leaving 12 bases between. Germline V lookup: CDR1 MRHNA, CDR2 SNTAGT. CDR3 region: CASSDFGQGPNEKLFF. In DNA form, the CDR3 reads TGTGCCAGCAGTGACTTCGGTCAGGGCCCTAATGAAAAACTGTTTTTT.

This chain joins TRBV19 and TRBJ1-6; 8 bases are a match to TRBD1. V lost 8 bases to trimming and J lost 5 bases; unmatched junction nucleotides: 2. Germline loops: CDR1 LNHDA, CDR2 SQIVND (reference sequence). The CDR3 has 13 amino acids. The CDR3 loop reads CASGDRNNSPLHF. The CDR3 bases are TGTGCCAGTGGGGACAGGAATAATTCACCCCTCCACTTT.

The J gene is TRBJ1-1, the V gene TRBV3-1 (or the pseudogene TRBV3-2); TRBD1 might be the D (6 bases). V shed 1 base and J shed 6 bases, with 15 bases lying between them. Germline values: CDR1 LGHDT, CDR2 YNNKEL (reference sequence). CDR3 length equals 15 residues. The CDR3 here is CASSQGTALYSEAFF. CDR3 DNA: TGTGCCAGCAGCCAAGGGACAGCTTTGTACTCTGAAGCTTTCTTT.